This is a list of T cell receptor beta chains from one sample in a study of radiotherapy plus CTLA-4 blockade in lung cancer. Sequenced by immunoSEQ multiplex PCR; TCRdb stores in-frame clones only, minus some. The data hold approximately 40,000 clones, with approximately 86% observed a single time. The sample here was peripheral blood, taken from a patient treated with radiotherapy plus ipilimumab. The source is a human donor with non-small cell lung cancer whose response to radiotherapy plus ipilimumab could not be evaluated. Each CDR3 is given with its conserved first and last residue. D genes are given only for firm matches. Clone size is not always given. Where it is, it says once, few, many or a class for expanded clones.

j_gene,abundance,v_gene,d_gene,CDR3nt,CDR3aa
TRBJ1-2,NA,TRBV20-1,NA,TGCAGTGCTACGACAGGAGATGGCTACACCTTC,CSATTGDGYTF
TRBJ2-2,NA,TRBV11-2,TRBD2,TGTGCCAGCAGCTCCAGACTAGCGGGGGGGCCGCACGGGGAGCTGTTTTTT,CASSSRLAGGPHGELFF
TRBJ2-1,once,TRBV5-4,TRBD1,TGTGCCAGCAGCTTGGCCGGACAGGGGGCAAATGAGCAGTTCTTC,CASSLAGQGANEQFF
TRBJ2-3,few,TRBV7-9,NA,TGTGCCAGCAGTAGGGGAAGCACAGATACGCAGTATTTT,CASSRGSTDTQYF
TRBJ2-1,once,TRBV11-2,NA,TGTGCCAGCAGCTTTCGTCGAAACCCCCCGCCGGGGGATGAGCAGTTCTTC,CASSFRRNPPPGDEQFF
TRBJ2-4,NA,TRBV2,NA,TGTGCCAGGAGGACAGGGAGGGGGACCAAGGACATTCAGTACTTC,CARRTGRGTKDIQYF
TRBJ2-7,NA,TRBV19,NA,TGTGCCAGCAGGGGAAGCTCCTACGAGCAGTACTTC,CASRGSSYEQYF
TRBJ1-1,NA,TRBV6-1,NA,TGTGCCAGCAGTGAGCCAGCGCAGGGGTACACTGAAGCTTTCTTT,CASSEPAQGYTEAFF
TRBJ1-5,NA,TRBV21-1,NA,TGTGCCAGCAGCGTCGACAGCTTCAATCAGCCCCAGCATTTT,CASSVDSFNQPQHF
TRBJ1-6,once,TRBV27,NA,TGTGCCAGCAGTTGGGACACGGCCAATTCACCCCTCCACTTT,CASSWDTANSPLHF
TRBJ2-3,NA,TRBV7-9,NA,TGTGCCAGCAGCTTAAGGGGGGGCGACACAGATACGCAGTATTTT,CASSLRGGDTDTQYF
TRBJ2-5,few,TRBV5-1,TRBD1,TGCGCCAGCAGCTTGTCCGACAGGGTACGTGCGGAGACCCAGTACTTC,CASSLSDRVRAETQYF
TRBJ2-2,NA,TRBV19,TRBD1,TGCCCCAAGGGGGATCGGGACAGAGGTAACACCGGGGAGCTGTTTTTT,CPKGDRDRGNTGELFF
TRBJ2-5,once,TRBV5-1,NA,TGCGCCAGCAGCTTAAACGGGGGTAGAGAGACCCAGTACTTC,CASSLNGGRETQYF
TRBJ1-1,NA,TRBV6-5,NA,TGTGCCAGCAGTTCCCAGGGACATAAGAACACTGAAGCTTTCTTT,CASSSQGHKNTEAFF
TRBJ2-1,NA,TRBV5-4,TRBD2,TGTGCCAGCAGCTTGGGACTAGCCGATGAGCAGTTCTTC,CASSLGLADEQFF
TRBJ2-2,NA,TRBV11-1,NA,TGTGCCAGCAGCTTCGGACTCTTTCCCGGGGAGCTGTTTTTT,CASSFGLFPGELFF
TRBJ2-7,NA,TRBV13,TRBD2,TGTGCCAGCAGCTTAGCGGGGGGGCCGGTCGAGCAGTACTTC,CASSLAGGPVEQYF
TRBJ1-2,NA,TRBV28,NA,TGTGCCAGCAGTTTAAGGGGGACTGGCTACACCTTC,CASSLRGTGYTF
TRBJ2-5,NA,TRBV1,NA,TGCACCAGCAGCCGTCTTAGGGGGGGTGCAGACCAGTACTTC,CTSSRLRGGADQYF
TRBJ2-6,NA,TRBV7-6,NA,TGTGCCAGCAGCCTTAAGAGCGCTCCTGGGGCCAACGTCCTGACTTTC,CASSLKSAPGANVLTF
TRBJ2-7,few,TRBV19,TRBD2,TGTGCCAGTAGTATCCGGGCGACTAGCGGGAAACAAAGCTACGAGCAGTACTTC,CASSIRATSGKQSYEQYF
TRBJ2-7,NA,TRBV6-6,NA,TGTGCCAGCAGTTACGGCGGGTCCATCTCCTACGAGCAGTACTTC,CASSYGGSISYEQYF
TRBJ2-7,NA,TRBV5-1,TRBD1,TGCGCCAGCAGCCCCGGGACAGATACTAACGAGCAGTACTTC,CASSPGTDTNEQYF
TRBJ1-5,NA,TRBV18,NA,TGTGCCAGCTCACCCTCCGGGGGCAATCAGCCCCAGCATTTT,CASSPSGGNQPQHF
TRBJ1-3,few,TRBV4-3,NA,TGCGCCAGCAGCCAAGAACGGGAGGCTATCTGGGGCACCATATATTTT,CASSQEREAIWGTIYF
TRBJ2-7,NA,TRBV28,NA,TGTGCCAGCAGCACACACCGACTGACCCAGCCCTACGAGCAGTACTTC,CASSTHRLTQPYEQYF
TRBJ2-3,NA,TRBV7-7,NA,TGTGCTAGCAGCTCTTTTCCGGGGTGGCCTGCCTCAGATACGCAGTATTTT,CASSSFPGWPASDTQYF
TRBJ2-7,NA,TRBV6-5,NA,TGTGCCAGCGGGAAGACAGACGAGCAGTACTTC,CASGKTDEQYF
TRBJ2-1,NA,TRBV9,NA,TGTGCCAGCAGCCCCTGGGACTTCAATGAGCAGTTCTTC,CASSPWDFNEQFF
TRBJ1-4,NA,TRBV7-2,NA,TGTGCCAGCCACCCCAGGGGATTAACCGAAAAACTGTTTTTT,CASHPRGLTEKLFF
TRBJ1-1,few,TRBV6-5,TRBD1,TGTGCCAGCAGGATTGGGACAGGGGGGAGTGCTGAAGCTTTCTTT,CASRIGTGGSAEAFF
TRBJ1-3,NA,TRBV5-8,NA,TGTGCCAGCAGCTTGGGGCGGGCAGATGGAAACACCATATATTTT,CASSLGRADGNTIYF
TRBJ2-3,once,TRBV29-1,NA,TGCAGCGTTGCCGATCCGGGGGTGGTTCGAGACACAGATACGCAGTATTTT,CSVADPGVVRDTDTQYF
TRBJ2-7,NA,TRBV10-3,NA,TGTGCCATCAGTGAGTCGGGGGGACAGAGCTACGAGCAGTACTTC,CAISESGGQSYEQYF
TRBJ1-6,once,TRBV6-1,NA,TGTGCCAGCAGTGAATCGGGGTATAATTCACCCCTCCACTTT,CASSESGYNSPLHF
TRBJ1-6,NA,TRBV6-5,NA,TGTGCCAGCAGTCTGCAGGGTGCGGCACCCCTCCACTTT,CASSLQGAAPLHF
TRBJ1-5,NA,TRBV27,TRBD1,TGTGCCAGCAGAGATGACAGGGGCCCGATCAATCAGCCCCAGCATTTT,CASRDDRGPINQPQHF
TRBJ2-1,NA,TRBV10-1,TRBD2,TGCGCCAGCAGTGAGTCGGCTAGCGGGGAGGTTGAGCAGTTCTTC,CASSESASGEVEQFF
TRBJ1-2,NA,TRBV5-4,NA,TGTGCCAGCAGCTTGGCGGGGAACTATGGCTACACCTTC,CASSLAGNYGYTF
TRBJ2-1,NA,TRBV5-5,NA,TGTGCCAGCCTACTTGGACTGTACAATGAGCAGTTCTTC,CASLLGLYNEQFF
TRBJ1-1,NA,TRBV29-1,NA,TGCAGCGTTGAAGGGGTGGCGGGGTTAGGGAACACTGAAGCTTTCTTT,CSVEGVAGLGNTEAFF
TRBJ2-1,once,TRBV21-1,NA,TGTGCCAGCAGCGGGGGGGAAGTTCAGAAGGACAATGAGCAGTTCTTC,CASSGGEVQKDNEQFF
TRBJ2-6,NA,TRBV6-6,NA,TGTGCCAGCAACGACCGGGGCTCTGGGGCCAACGTCCTGACTTTC,CASNDRGSGANVLTF
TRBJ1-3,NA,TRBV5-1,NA,TGCGCCAGCAGCGCGGGACCGATCTCTGGAAACACCATATATTTT,CASSAGPISGNTIYF
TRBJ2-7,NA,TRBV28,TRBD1,TGTGCCAGTACTATCCCGGGACAGGGTAACGAGCAGTACTTC,CASTIPGQGNEQYF